This is a list of T cell receptor beta chains from one sample in a study of Graves' ophthalmopathy and Graves' hyperthyroidism. TCRdb called the multiplex PCR reads again in MiXCR, with one record for every CDR3 protein. The table records roughly 420,000 distinct CDR3 sequences, around 21% of them present only once. The sample consisted of peripheral blood. These TCRs come from a woman aged 18-30 years with stable Graves' hyperthyroidism. CDR3s include the opening cysteine and the closing phenylalanine or tryptophan. A D gene is named only where the DNA matches it firmly. Some rows mark clone size as missing; the rest say once, few, many or name a class of expanded clone.

DNA	CDR3	size	D	V	J
TGCGCCAGCAGCTTGACGGAGGAGGTTTACGAGCAGTACTTC	CASSLTEEVYEQYF	many	NA	TRBV5-1	TRBJ2-7
TGTGCCAGCAGTTGGGGGGGCGAGCAGTACTTC	CASSWGGEQYF	NA	TRBD2	TRBV27	TRBJ2-7
TGTGCCAGCAGTGCCCGGACGGAAGAGACCCAGTACTTC	CASSARTEETQYF	many	NA	TRBV6-1	TRBJ2-5
TGTGCCAGCAGCCCTGGTTATAGCAATCAGCCCCAGCATTTT	CASSPGYSNQPQHF	many	NA	TRBV11-1	TRBJ1-5
TGTGCCAGCAGCCTAGCGGGGGGAAAGTACTTC	CASSLAGGKYF	few	TRBD2	TRBV7-2	TRBJ2-7
TGTGCCAGCAGTGATATTTGGGGGGTTCAGCCCCAGCATTTT	CASSDIWGVQPQHF	once	NA	TRBV6-1	TRBJ1-5
TGTGCCAGCAGCCCCCGGACAGGGGGCGCTTATGGTACGCAGTATTTT	CASSPRTGGAYGTQYF	many	TRBD1	TRBV7-8	TRBJ2-3
TGTGCCAGCAGGGTAACAGCAGTTTATAGCAATCAGCCCCAGCATTTT	CASRVTAVYSNQPQHF	NA	NA	TRBV6-1	TRBJ1-5
TGTGCCAGCAGTTTTGGGGGCGGGCATCAGCCCCAGCATTTT	CASSFGGGHQPQHF	few	NA	TRBV12-3/TRBV12-4	TRBJ1-5
TGTGCCTGGGCTCATCAAGAGACCCAGTACTTC	CAWAHQETQYF	many	NA	TRBV30	TRBJ2-5
TGTGCCAGCAGGTCCGGGGGGCAGGGGTACTCACCCCTCCACTTT	CASRSGGQGYSPLHF	NA	NA	TRBV6-1	TRBJ1-6
TGTGCCAGCAGCTTGCCGACAGGGCTCGTCGGGGAGCTGTTTTTT	CASSLPTGLVGELFF	few	TRBD1	TRBV11-1	TRBJ2-2
TGCGCCAGCAGTGAGAGGCCGGGCCGGAGCACAGATACGCAGTATTTT	CASSERPGRSTDTQYF	many	NA	TRBV10-1	TRBJ2-3
TGTGCCAGCCAAGACCCGACAGGGAGGCCGTACGAGCAGTACTTC	CASQDPTGRPYEQYF	many	NA	TRBV6-1	TRBJ2-7
TGTGCCAGCAGAGCGGGACTCTACGAGCAGTACTTC	CASRAGLYEQYF	many	TRBD2	TRBV6-1	TRBJ2-7
TGCGCCAGCAGCCCGTGGGGACAGGCGGGAGAGACCCAGTACTTC	CASSPWGQAGETQYF	many	TRBD1	TRBV5-1	TRBJ2-5
TGTGCCAGCAGCTTAATGGGGAGACAAGAGACCCAGTACTTC	CASSLMGRQETQYF	NA	NA	TRBV7-2	TRBJ2-5
TGCAGTGCTGGTATAGCGGATACATACCAAGAGACCCAGTACTTC	CSAGIADTYQETQYF	many	NA	TRBV20-1	TRBJ2-5
TGTGCCAGCAGCCCAACAGGGGGGAGGGCCTACGAGCAGTACTTC	CASSPTGGRAYEQYF	many	NA	TRBV13	TRBJ2-7
TGCGCCAGCAGCGCCGGGAGGGGGGCCAACGTCCTGACTTTC	CASSAGRGANVLTF	NA	TRBD2	TRBV4-1	TRBJ2-6
TGTGCCAGCAGCCATGCCCCCTACGAGCAGTACTTC	CASSHAPYEQYF	once	NA	TRBV3-1	TRBJ2-7
TGTGCCATCAGGGAAGACACCGGGGAGCTGTTTTTT	CAIREDTGELFF	few	NA	TRBV10-3	TRBJ2-2
TGTGCCAGCAGCCGAGCCTCAGGCATGGACTACACCTTC	CASSRASGMDYTF	many	NA	TRBV6-1	TRBJ1-2
TGTGCCACCAGCGTGGGAACTGAAGCTTTCTTT	CATSVGTEAFF	NA	NA	TRBV24-1	TRBJ1-1
TGCAGTGCGAGTCGGGACGGAAGAAACATTAAGTACTTC	CSASRDGRNIKYF	NA	NA	TRBV20-1	TRBJ2-4
TGTGCCATCAGTGGGAGGCGGAGTGGCTACACCTTC	CAISGRRSGYTF	many	NA	TRBV10-3	TRBJ1-2
TGCAGTGCTGGGGAGACAGTGTCCTATGGCTACACCTTC	CSAGETVSYGYTF	many	NA	TRBV20-1	TRBJ1-2
TGTGCCAGCAGTTTAGAGGCGGGATCCTATGGCTACACCTTC	CASSLEAGSYGYTF	many	NA	TRBV12-3/TRBV12-4	TRBJ1-2
TGCGCCAGCAGCTTAATTCAGGGGAGCACTGAAGCTTTCTTT	CASSLIQGSTEAFF	NA	NA	TRBV5-1	TRBJ1-1
TGTGTCAGCAGCCAAGATAGGGGACGGATCTATGGCTACACCTTC	CVSSQDRGRIYGYTF	few	NA	TRBV3-1	TRBJ1-2
TGTGCCAGCAGAGAAGATTATGGCTACACCTTC	CASREDYGYTF	NA	NA	TRBV6-1	TRBJ1-2
TGCAGCGCCCAAACAGGGGGCGAAACCGGGGAGCTGTTTTTT	CSAQTGGETGELFF	NA	TRBD1	TRBV29-1	TRBJ2-2
TGCAGTGCTATACCGGGACTAGCGGAATACGAGCAGTACTTC	CSAIPGLAEYEQYF	many	TRBD2	TRBV20-1	TRBJ2-7
TGTGCCAGCAGTTACAACAGCCCCTACTACGAGCAGTACTTC	CASSYNSPYYEQYF	many	NA	TRBV6-5	TRBJ2-7
TGTGCCAGCAGTTCGGACTGGCTCGAGACCCAGTACTTC	CASSSDWLETQYF	NA	NA	TRBV12-3/TRBV12-4	TRBJ2-5
TGTGCCAGCAGCCCCGTGAGGGGGCTTTGGTTAGAGACCCAGTACTTC	CASSPVRGLWLETQYF	many	TRBD1	TRBV27	TRBJ2-5
TGCAGCGTTACGACAGCGGCTTATGAGACTGAAGCTTTCTTT	CSVTTAAYETEAFF	many	NA	TRBV29-1	TRBJ1-1
TGTGCCAGCAGCTTACGGAGGCGGGGGCAAGAGACCCAGTACTTC	CASSLRRRGQETQYF	NA	TRBD2	TRBV7-2	TRBJ2-5
TGTGCCAGCAGCCTGACAGGGACTTTACCCGGGGAGCTGTTTTTT	CASSLTGTLPGELFF	NA	NA	TRBV7-9	TRBJ2-2
TGTGCCAGCAGTGAGGACTTCCTGCACACCTTC	CASSEDFLHTF	many	NA	TRBV2	TRBJ1-2
TGTGCCAGCAGTTACTCGGGACAGGGAATCTACGATCAGTACTTC	CASSYSGQGIYDQYF	NA	TRBD1	TRBV6-5	TRBJ2-7
TGTGCCAGCAGCTTAGAGGGGGTCACTGAAGCTTTCTTT	CASSLEGVTEAFF	many	NA	TRBV11-3	TRBJ1-1
TGTGCCAGTAGCGAAACTAGCGACCCCGCCTACGAGCAGTACTTC	CASSETSDPAYEQYF	many	TRBD2	TRBV19	TRBJ2-7